The T cell receptor (beta chain) under discussion was sequenced for a study of blood T cells in healthy people across ages (dated by TCRdb to between 2014 and 2016). Context from the whole study: Template switching captured roughly one uniquely barcoded TCR beta cDNA molecule per two T cells in model experiments. Using deep sequencing normalized with unique cDNA molecular identifiers, the study measured how TCR beta repertoire diversity changes with age. The donors were divided into four age groups: young (average around 16 years), middle-aged (about 39), aged (roughly 66) and long-lived (82). Donors of different ages were randomly distributed across sequencing lanes to avoid experimental bias. Using the same blood draw, the study looked at two additional independent replicas of 1 million unique cDNA reads for two donors, one aged 18 to 30 and the other aged 80 or older. Overall study results and their limits: Estimates of total diversity based on one million sequenced T cells were regarded as lower bounds and as underestimates. Since profiling was done on bulk unsorted PBMCs, naive and antigen-experienced compartments could not be conclusively compared. Compared with the aged group, more naive CD4+ T cells, fewer expanded clones and increased TCR diversity were shown by the long-lived group, suggesting age selection. A strong correlation was found between observed TCR beta diversity and the percentage of naive T cells measured by flow cytometry. Because the CMV infection status of the donors was unknown, age-related changes in expanded clonotypes may potentially have been confounded. Observed TCR beta diversity per million T cells fell roughly linearly with age, and a significant reduction was already apparent by age roughly 40.

The sample holds many counts of this clonotype. Its antigen is still unknown. Base qualities are missing; no much larger clone stands one base away. V and J are truncated by 0 bases and 6 bases respectively, leaving an intervening sequence of 1 base. The germline V gene (reference sequence) provides CDR1 DFQATT and CDR2 SNEGSKA. Its CDR3 holds 10 amino acids, cysteine through phenylalanine. Only CDR3 DNA remains: 30 bases, in frame from the first base. Systemically healthy Caucasian individuals from Russia, around 39 in total and aged about 6 to 100 years, were included as donors. Ten milliliters of peripheral blood were drawn from each donor into EDTA-treated Vacutainer tubes. Ficoll-Paque density-gradient centrifugation was used to isolate PBMCs, with at least 6.5 million per sample. Total RNA was extracted from PBMCs with Trizol reagent, with at least 6 micrograms obtained per sample. For every donor, flow cytometry on a PBMC aliquot measured the percentage of naive CD45RAhigh/CD27high T cells.

Libraries were made using 5' RACE. The sequencer was an Illumina HiSeq 2500. A second PCR of roughly 7 to 11 cycles was performed with a sample-barcoded 5' primer and a J-beta primer mix. A template-switch 5' adaptor carrying 12 random nucleotides introduced a unique molecular identifier onto each TCR beta cDNA molecule. Each sample yielded at least 3 million CDR3-containing paired-end reads. First-strand cDNA was synthesized from all RNA with the Mint cDNA synthesis kit, primed by a TRBC-specific oligonucleotide. After uracil-DNA glycosylase treatment, a first 18-cycle PCR used universal primers M1SS and BC2_uni_R on all cDNA. Turning to the authors' computational methods: Each sample was normalized by randomly selecting 1 million high-quality reads, each carrying a distinct molecular identifier. Instead of being binned into consensus sequences, reads that shared molecular identifiers were thrown out. MiTCR, with a Q25 quality threshold and the strictest error-elimination algorithm, was used for CDR3 identification, clonotype clustering and error correction. A nonparametric unseen species model with Euler transformation was used to estimate lower-bound total TCR beta diversity. Using fastp at Q25 and MiXCR, TCRdb reprocessed the public reads and kept productive beta chains. Rows merge per CDR3 protein into single entries with the most common DNA and genes. TCRdb, not the original authors, processed these V and J calls. The sample table records about 1.5 million distinct CDR3 sequences; roughly 40% of these occur just once. In total, the top ten clones hold roughly 8.2% of the sample.

Recombination linked TRBV20-1 to TRBJ2-3, with the D gene not confidently named. This sequence originates from a woman under 30 in good health. Sequencing was carried out using blood. The CDR3 region: CSAREDTQYF. The bases are TGCAGTGCTAGAGAGGATACGCAGTATTTT.